The T cell receptor beta chain described here comes from a study of T cells in Graves' hyperthyroidism and ophthalmopathy. Germline V gene data show CDR1 as MNHNS and CDR2 as SASEGT. Trimming pared 10 bases from V and 5 bases from J, leaving 18 bases between. This CDR3 comprises 14 residues. Uncontrolled infection, other autoimmune disease, pregnancy or lactation disqualified patients from enrolment. Each diagnosis drew on symptoms, thyroxine, TRAb, thyroid ultrasound and orbital computed tomography findings. Amplification targeted TCR beta CDR3 regions from RNA transcripts. RT-PCR in the first round (using the HTBI primer set) targeted the TCR CDR3. TCRdb re-derived calls from the multiplex PCR reads in MiXCR, one entry per CDR3 protein. The sample yields more than 550,000 distinct CDR3 sequences, around a sixth seen once.

This chain uses TRBV6-1 with TRBJ1-5, with D possibly being TRBD1 (6 bases). Input material: blood. This receptor was obtained from a man aged 50 to 59 with Graves' hyperthyroidism. The chain's CDR3 is CATRPGGGHQPQHF. DNA for the CDR3: TGTGCCACCCGCCCTGGGGGGGGGCATCAGCCCCAGCATTTT.